This T cell receptor (beta chain) was identified in a study of T-cell memory formation after mild COVID-19. On the study more broadly: TCR clusters were largely donor specific.

Comments on this clonotype: The target antigen is unknown.

Findings and limits, study-wide: The main location of contracting CD4+ clones was CM and EM, and that of contracting CD8+ clones was EMRA.

From germline, CDR1 is DFQATT and CDR2 SNEGSKA (reference sequence). CDR3 size: 18 residues. V shed 5 bases and J 1 base; nucleotides not matched to a gene: 18. TCRdb re-analysed the 5' RACE reads in MiXCR, keeping a single row per CDR3 protein. The sample carries hundreds of thousands of distinct CDR3 sequences, about 22% recorded once. The genes are TRBV20-1 and TRBJ1-1, with 8 bases that match TRBD1. The sequence was obtained from an adult woman who had mild COVID-19 (a few samples of this study predate the infection). Cell type and time point are not known. The sample consisted of PBMCs or a T cell subset sorted from them (not recorded which). In DNA form, the CDR3 reads TGCAGTGCTCCGGCCTACCAGGGGGCTAGGGGTAGGAACACTGAAGCTTTCTTT. Its protein product is CSAPAYQGARGRNTEAFF.